The 17 T cell receptor beta chains reported below all come from one sample, sequenced in a study of blood T cell repertoires in COVID-19. TCRdb keeps only in-frame clones here, not all; method: immunoSEQ multiplex PCR. The data contain tens of thousands of clones, 80% to 90% of them singletons. Sequencing was done on a sample of peripheral blood. Receptors were obtained from a woman in her 40s with acute or convalescent COVID-19.

The V and J genes are TRBV5-6 and TRBJ1-3; possibly TRBD1 for D (5 bases). Trimming shortened V by 0 bases and J by 0 bases, and 16 bases separated the two germline ends. In germline, CDR1 is SGHDT, CDR2 YYEEEE. This CDR3 has 18 residues. CDR3 sequence reads: CASSLVWRDFSSGNTIYF. CDR3 DNA: TGTGCCAGCAGCTTGGTATGGAGGGACTTTAGCTCTGGAAACACCATATATTTT.

The J gene is TRBJ2-5, the V gene TRBV5-1; 12 nucleotides align to TRBD1. The J segment lost 2 bases and the V segment lost 4 bases, leaving 6 bases of the junction unmatched. Germline assignment: CDR1 SGHRS and CDR2 YFSETQ. The CDR3 runs 16 residues. This chain's CDR3 is CASSGGTGGYQETQYF. In nucleotides, the CDR3 is TGCGCCAGCAGCGGGGGGACAGGGGGCTATCAAGAGACCCAGTACTTC.

The chain uses TRBV28 and TRBJ2-3, with 12 bases lining up with TRBD2. The CDR3 is 17 residues long. Losses at the gene ends were 4 bases for V and 2 bases for J; bases not matched to a gene: 7. The germline gives CDR1 MDHEN, CDR2 SYDVKM. CDR3: CASSSLAGGRDTDTQYF. In DNA, the CDR3 is TGTGCCAGCAGTTCTCTAGCGGGGGGGCGGGACACAGATACGCAGTATTTT.

This chain uses TRBV10-2 with TRBJ1-6, with 9 nucleotides matching TRBD1. Per germline, CDR1 WSHSY and CDR2 SAAADI. CDR3 size: 14 residues. The junction had 9 bases not matched to a gene; V was cut back by 8 bases and J by 10 bases. CDR3 nucleotides: TGCGCCAGCGGGGAGACAGGGGGGAAGTCACCCCTCCACTTT. Protein: CASGETGGKSPLHF.

The chain employs TRBV20-1 and TRBJ2-1; 9 nucleotides match TRBD2. This CDR3 region has 15 residues. V was pared by 6 bases and J by 3 bases, with 9 bases of the junction left unmatched. Germline CDR1 is DFQATT and CDR2 is SNEGSKA (reference sequence). CDR3 coding DNA: TGCAGTGCCAGTGGGTCTAGCGGGAACTACAATGAGCAGTTCTTC. It specifies CSASGSSGNYNEQFF.

The chain couples TRBV27 to TRBJ1-2, with 7 nucleotides matching TRBD1. Germline V gene lookup returns CDR1 MNHEY and CDR2 SMNVEV (reference sequence). The V and J ends lost 6 bases and 0 bases, in that order; junction bases with no gene match: 4. The CDR3 has 14 amino acids. The CDR3 loop is CASSRTGPNYGYTF. In DNA, the CDR3 is TGTGCCAGCAGCCGGACAGGCCCTAACTATGGCTACACCTTC.

This chain uses TRBV7-2 with TRBJ2-3, with TRBD2 identical over 14 bases. CDR3 length: 16 amino acids. The germline V gene encodes CDR1 SGHTA and CDR2 FQGNSA. The V gene end was trimmed by 5 bases and the J gene end by 6 bases; junction bases not matched to a gene: 7. CDR3 nucleotide sequence: TGTGCCAGCAGCACGGGACTAGCGGGAGACGTGGATACGCAGTATTTT. Its protein is CASSTGLAGDVDTQYF.

This clone was observed a handful of times. The V call is TRBV6-5, the J call TRBJ1-6; D gene ambiguous. The germline gives CDR1 MNHEY, CDR2 SVGAGI. The V and J ends lost 3 bases and 6 bases respectively, with 15 bases between them. The CDR3 is made up of 16 amino acids. The CDR3 nucleotides read TGTGCCAGCAGTTATACTAGGCATTTCCCTAATTCACCCCTCCACTTT. It is translated as CASSYTRHFPNSPLHF.

This chain uses TRBV10-3 with TRBJ1-4; no clear D gene. V was clipped by 7 bases and J by 8 bases, with 17 bases between them. The CDR3 is 14 residues long. The germline gives CDR1 ENHRY, CDR2 SYGVKD. CDR3 sequence: CAIKPGEGREKLFF. CDR3 coding DNA: TGTGCCATCAAACCGGGAGAAGGTCGGGAAAAACTGTTTTTT.

The chain recombines TRBV10-1 with TRBJ2-2, with 7 bases matching TRBD1. With 6 bases clipped from V and 0 bases from J, the junction kept 13 bases outside the gene matches. CDR3 size: 18 residues. Germline CDR1 WNHNN, CDR2 SYGVQD (reference sequence). CDR3 nucleotides: TGCGCCAGCAGGGTTAAAATGACAGGGAAAGCGAACACCGGGGAGCTGTTTTTT. Amino acid sequence: CASRVKMTGKANTGELFF.

This clone was found once. This sequence joins TRBV5-4 and TRBJ2-5, with TRBD2 as a possible D gene (6 bases). Germline lookup yields CDR1 SGHNT and CDR2 YYREEE (reference sequence). The V end was cut by 1 base, the J end by 11 bases, with 12 bases between. The CDR3 totals 12 residues. The CDR3 nucleotides are TGTGCCAGCAGCTTGTGGGCGGGGCTACAGTACTTC. Translation: CASSLWAGLQYF.

This clone was seen a handful of times. The V gene is TRBV4-2, the J gene TRBJ2-7, with 8 positions matching TRBD2. The CDR3 length is 19 residues. Germline trimming cut 6 bases from V and 5 bases from J; bases unmatched to any gene: 24. Germline values: CDR1 LGHNA, CDR2 YNFKEQ. This CDR3 is CASRSLIRGLGDMVDEQYF. DNA of the CDR3: TGTGCCAGCAGATCACTAATTCGGGGACTAGGGGACATGGTGGACGAGCAGTACTTC.

The V and J genes are TRBV7-6 and TRBJ1-1; no reliable D call. CDR1 SGHVS and CDR2 FNYEAQ come from the germline V gene. With 5 bases removed from V and 1 base from J, the gap between germline ends came to 8 bases. The CDR3 length is 13 residues. The CDR3 DNA follows: TGTGCCAGCAGCCAAACCGGGAACACTGAAGCTTTCTTT. Its translation: CASSQTGNTEAFF. Based on the CDR3 plus reference TRBV7-6 and TRBJ1-1, the full variable domain is GAGVSQSPRYKVTKRGQDVALRCDPISGHVSLYWYRQALGQGPEFLTYFNYEAQQDKSGLPNDRFSAERPEGSISTLTIQRTEQRDSAMYRCASSQTGNTEAFFGQGTRLTVV.

The chain is built from TRBV19 and TRBJ1-2; D is perhaps TRBD1 (5 bases). V shed 4 bases and J shed 5 bases, with 17 bases lying between them. The CDR3 has 15 residues. Germline V gene data show CDR1 as LNHDA and CDR2 as SQIVND (reference sequence). The chain's CDR3 is CASSRALGTGYGYTF. The CDR3 DNA reads TGTGCCAGTAGTAGAGCCCTTGGGACTGGATATGGCTACACCTTC.

The chain recombines TRBV28 with TRBJ2-1; 10 bases align to TRBD2. Looked up from germline, CDR1 is MDHEN and CDR2 is SYDVKM. The V segment lost 5 bases and the J segment 4 bases; nucleotides outside the gene matches: 8. The CDR3 loop spans 16 amino acids. The DNA for the CDR3 is TGTGCCAGCAGTAGACCTCAGACTAGCGGGTACAATGAGCAGTTCTTC. It translates to CASSRPQTSGYNEQFF.

The V and J genes are TRBV7-8 and TRBJ2-7; 10 nucleotides agree with TRBD1. In germline, CDR1 is SGHVS, CDR2 FQNEAQ. CDR3 length: 18 amino acids. The ends lost 3 bases at V and 7 bases at J; junction bases unmatched: 18. The chain's CDR3 is CASSLPPWPDRGRSEQYF. The CDR3 nucleotides are TGTGCCAGCAGCTTGCCACCCTGGCCCGACAGGGGGCGGAGTGAGCAGTACTTC. Looking up the rest from reference TRBV7-8 and TRBJ2-7 gives the full variable domain: GAGVSQSPRYKVAKRGQDVALRCDPISGHVSLFWYQQALGQGPEFLTYFQNEAQLDKSGLPSDRFFAERPEGSVSTLKIQRTQQEDSAVYLCASSLPPWPDRGRSEQYFGPGTRLTVT.

The V call is TRBV7-2, the J call TRBJ2-7; TRBD2 matches at 10 bases. Unmatched junction bases numbered 6, after V lost 4 bases and J lost 3 bases. This CDR3 comprises 15 residues. Germline V gives CDR1 SGHTA, CDR2 FQGNSA. The CDR3 region is CASSSLPSGGYEQYF. The CDR3 region has the DNA TGTGCCAGCAGCTCATTACCTAGCGGGGGCTACGAGCAGTACTTC. The full variable domain, in which reference TRBV7-2 and TRBJ2-7 provide the parts outside the CDR3, is GAGVSQSPSNKVTEKGKDVELRCDPISGHTALYWYRQSLGQGLEFLIYFQGNSAPDKSGLPSDRFSAERTGGSVSTLTIQRTQQEDSAVYLCASSSLPSGGYEQYFGPGTRLTVT.